Below, 21 T cell receptor beta chains from the same sample are listed, as sequenced in a study of T-cell reconstitution after alpha-beta-depleted transplantation in children. Unique molecular identifiers featured in how the TCRbeta library was prepared. TCRdb reprocessed the PCR reads with MiXCR, giving one entry per CDR3 protein. The sample yields around 410,000 distinct CDR3 sequences, around 9.9% seen once. This material consisted of PBMCs from the stem cell graft donor, taken from the stem cell graft. The receptors here all came from a human donor who donated a stem cell graft to a child with acute myeloid leukemia.

The V and J genes are TRBV6-1 and TRBJ2-1, with no clear D. Trimming took off 8 bases at V and 10 bases at J, with 18 bases between the two ends. Germline-derived CDR1 and CDR2 are MNHNS and SASEGT. This CDR3 has 13 amino acids. The CDR3 DNA is TGTGCCAGCTCACCGACGCCCGGACGGGAGCAGTTCTTC. This encodes CASSPTPGREQFF.

The sample holds a few counts of this clonotype. The J gene is TRBJ1-1, the V gene TRBV3-1; unclear D gene. V was pared by 4 bases and J by 4 bases, with 13 bases between. Germline values: CDR1 LGHDT, CDR2 YNNKEL (reference sequence). The CDR3 contains 14 residues. The CDR3 protein is CASSPPEGSTEAFF. The CDR3 DNA reads TGTGCCAGCAGCCCGCCTGAGGGTAGCACTGAAGCTTTCTTT.

The chain carries TRBV9 and TRBJ2-1; D remains ambiguous. This CDR3 is built from 15 residues. The V and J ends lost 0 bases and 8 bases respectively, with 15 bases between them. Germline V lookup: CDR1 SGDLS, CDR2 YYNGEE. CDR3 protein: CASSVVGYRMDEQFF. The CDR3 DNA reads TGTGCCAGCAGCGTAGTAGGGTATAGGATGGATGAGCAGTTCTTC.

The V gene is TRBV29-1, the J gene TRBJ1-2; the match to TRBD1 covers 7 bases. Unmatched junction bases numbered 9, after V lost 3 bases and J lost 5 bases. The CDR3 has 14 amino acids. CDR1 and CDR2 (germline): SQVTM, ANQGSEA. The CDR3 sequence: CSVEGDRVGYGYTF. DNA for the CDR3: TGCAGCGTTGAGGGCGACAGGGTTGGTTATGGCTACACCTTC.

This clonotype showed up many times. The CDR3 loop is CSAKIPDTQYF. The CDR3 region has the DNA TGCAGTGCTAAAATTCCAGATACGCAGTATTTT. V usage is TRBV20-1 and J usage is TRBJ2-3; D remains ambiguous. The CDR3 runs to 11 residues. Trimming pared 4 bases from V and 4 bases from J, leaving 6 bases between. The germline gives CDR1 DFQATT, CDR2 SNEGSKA (reference sequence).

This clonotype occurred a few times. The V and J genes are TRBV3-1 and TRBJ2-3; 10 nucleotides align to TRBD2. Trimming took 0 bases from V and 1 from J; bases not matched to a gene: 7. The germline V gene has CDR1 LGHDT and CDR2 YNNKEL (reference sequence). CDR3 size: 18 residues. CDR3 in amino acids: CASSQEGLAPFRTDTQYF. For the CDR3, the DNA is TGTGCCAGCAGCCAAGAGGGACTAGCGCCCTTTCGCACAGATACGCAGTATTTT.

This clonotype has just a few counts. The V and J genes are TRBV6-2 or TRBV6-3 and TRBJ2-7, with D perhaps TRBD1 (5 bases). CDR1 is MNHEY and CDR2 is SVGEGT in the germline V gene. The CDR3 contains 16 residues. Trimming shortened V by 5 bases and J by 6 bases, and 23 bases separated the two germline ends. The CDR3 here is CASSDALGRALSEQYF. CDR3 coding DNA: TGTGCCAGCAGTGACGCCTTGGGCAGGGCACTGAGCGAGCAGTACTTC.

This clonotype was seen a few times. This chain uses TRBV12-3 or TRBV12-4 with TRBJ1-4; D might be TRBD1 (6 bases). CDR3 length equals 17 residues. The V end lost 5 bases, the J end lost 4 bases, and 20 bases lay between the germline ends. CDR3 region: CASSPVFLQGGNEKLFF. The CDR3 DNA is TGTGCCAGCAGTCCCGTTTTTTTACAGGGCGGTAATGAAAAACTGTTTTTT.

The rearrangement links TRBV20-1 to TRBJ2-1; 11 bases align to TRBD2. Germline lookup yields CDR1 DFQATT and CDR2 SNEGSKA (reference sequence). There are 15 residues in the CDR3. The J segment lost 6 bases and the V segment lost 6 bases, leaving 10 bases of the junction unmatched. The DNA of the CDR3 is TGCAGTGCAAGTAACCTAGCGGGAGGTTTCAATGAGCAGTTCTTC. Its protein is CSASNLAGGFNEQFF.

In its sample, this clonotype was seen many times. The chain uses TRBV29-1 and TRBJ1-2, with 7 bases that match TRBD1. Losses at the gene ends were 4 bases for V and 2 bases for J; bases not matched to a gene: 1. Germline-derived CDR1 and CDR2 are SQVTM and ANQGSEA. The CDR3 totals 12 residues. CDR3 DNA: TGCAGCGTTGCGGGACAGAACTATGGCTACACCTTC. This translates into CSVAGQNYGYTF. Full variable domain (outside the CDR3, taken from reference TRBV29-1 and TRBJ1-2): SAVISQKPSRDICQRGTSLTIQCQVDSQVTMMFWYRQQPGQSLTLIATANQGSEATYESGFVIDKFPISRPNLTFSTLTVSNMSPEDSSIYLCSVAGQNYGYTFGSGTRLTVV.

The chain has TRBV15 and TRBJ2-5, with a weak D call TRBD2 (5 bases). Germline V gene data show CDR1 as LNHNV and CDR2 as YYDKDF (reference sequence). The CDR3 is made up of 13 amino acids. The V and J ends lost 8 bases and 2 bases respectively, with 12 bases between them. CDR3 DNA: TGTGCCACCGAGGGCGTGGGGCAAGAGACCCAGTACTTC. It encodes CATEGVGQETQYF.

This clonotype turned up a few times. The chain is built from TRBV6-1 and TRBJ1-5; 9 bases agree with TRBD1. Trimming at V came to 2 bases and at J to 6 bases, leaving 5 bases not matched to a gene. The CDR3 extends over 15 amino acids. CDR1 and CDR2 (germline): MNHNS, SASEGT. Here the CDR3 reads CASSENSGQGQPQHF. The CDR3, as DNA: TGTGCCAGCAGTGAAAACTCGGGACAGGGTCAGCCCCAGCATTTT.

Remarks on this clonotype: The junction departs from germline at one end; a sequencing error may be responsible. CDR3: CAGSYSGSTGELFF. The DNA of the CDR3 is TGTGCCGGCAGTTACTCGGGCAGCACCGGGGAGCTGTTTTTT. J is TRBJ2-2 and V is TRBV6-2 or TRBV6-3; D uncertain. CDR3 length: 14 residues. Germline V lookup: CDR1 MNHEY, CDR2 SVGEGT.

This chain connects TRBV5-1 to TRBJ2-7, with D possibly being TRBD1 (5 bases). The germline CDR1 and CDR2 sequences are SGHRS and YFSETQ. V dropped 5 bases and J dropped 4 bases, with 13 bases sitting between them. CDR3 length: 13 residues. The CDR3 DNA reads as TGCGCCAGCAGAAAAGCAGGGAAATACGAGCAGTACTTC. As protein: CASRKAGKYEQYF.

In its sample, this clonotype was seen once. The genes are TRBV15 and TRBJ2-1; 9 positions agree with TRBD2. The CDR3 consists of 16 residues. Trimming removed 1 base from V and 3 bases from J; junction bases left unmatched: 4. CDR1 is LNHNV and CDR2 is YYDKDF in the germline V gene (reference sequence). The CDR3 region is CATSRGGGANYNEQFF. The CDR3 nucleotides are TGTGCCACCAGCAGAGGCGGGGGGGCAAACTACAATGAGCAGTTCTTC.

The CDR3 nucleotides are TGCAGTGCCATGACAGGGGACTCCACAGATACGCAGTATTTT. This translates into CSAMTGDSTDTQYF. This chain links TRBV20-1 with TRBJ2-3; TRBD1 agrees at 8 bases. This CDR3 contains 14 residues. From germline, CDR1 is DFQATT and CDR2 SNEGSKA (reference sequence). V shed 6 bases, J shed 2 bases, and the junction held 7 bases outside the gene matches.

This clonotype was detected a few times. The chain recombines TRBV10-3 with TRBJ2-3; D perhaps matches TRBD2 (6 bases). Between the trimmed V and J ends, which lost 2 bases and 3 bases, there was a span of 9 bases. The CDR3 is made up of 14 amino acids. Per germline, CDR1 ENHRY and CDR2 SYGVKD. CDR3 loop: CAISEAGRTDTQYF. CDR3 DNA: TGTGCCATCAGTGAGGCAGGGAGGACAGATACGCAGTATTTT.

This clonotype was observed many times. The chain uses TRBV6-1 and TRBJ1-2, with D tentatively TRBD1 (5 bases). CDR1 MNHNS and CDR2 SASEGT come from the germline V gene. V was trimmed by 6 bases and J by 2 bases, leaving 10 bases between them. The CDR3 has 13 amino acids. CDR3 coding DNA: TGTGCCAGCAGACTTGACAGCAACTATGGCTACACCTTC. Translated, it gives CASRLDSNYGYTF.

Many counts were recorded for this clonotype. The chain has TRBV20-1 and TRBJ2-7; D might be TRBD1 (5 bases). Trimming left V 3 bases short and J 3 bases short, with 12 bases between. CDR1 and CDR2 from the germline V gene are DFQATT and SNEGSKA (reference sequence). The CDR3 is made up of 13 amino acids. In DNA, the CDR3 is TGCAGTGCTAGTCAGGGTGTCAACTACGAGCAGTACTTC. The encoded protein is CSASQGVNYEQYF.

This clonotype has just a few counts. The genes are TRBV6-1 and TRBJ2-2; D is undetermined. The length of the CDR3 is 13 residues. Deletions cut 2 bases from V and 4 bases from J, with 5 bases between. The V gene's germline CDR1 is MNHNS and CDR2 SASEGT. This CDR3 reads CASSEIATGELFF. The CDR3 region has the DNA TGTGCCAGCAGTGAAATCGCCACCGGGGAGCTGTTTTTT.

The rearrangement links TRBV12-3 or TRBV12-4 to TRBJ2-1; 11 bases agree with TRBD2. V lost 6 bases and J lost 6; bases outside the gene matches: 4. The CDR3 extends over 14 amino acids. The CDR3 loop reads CASSSLAGANEQFF. CDR3 nucleotides: TGTGCCAGCAGCTCACTAGCGGGGGCCAATGAGCAGTTCTTC.